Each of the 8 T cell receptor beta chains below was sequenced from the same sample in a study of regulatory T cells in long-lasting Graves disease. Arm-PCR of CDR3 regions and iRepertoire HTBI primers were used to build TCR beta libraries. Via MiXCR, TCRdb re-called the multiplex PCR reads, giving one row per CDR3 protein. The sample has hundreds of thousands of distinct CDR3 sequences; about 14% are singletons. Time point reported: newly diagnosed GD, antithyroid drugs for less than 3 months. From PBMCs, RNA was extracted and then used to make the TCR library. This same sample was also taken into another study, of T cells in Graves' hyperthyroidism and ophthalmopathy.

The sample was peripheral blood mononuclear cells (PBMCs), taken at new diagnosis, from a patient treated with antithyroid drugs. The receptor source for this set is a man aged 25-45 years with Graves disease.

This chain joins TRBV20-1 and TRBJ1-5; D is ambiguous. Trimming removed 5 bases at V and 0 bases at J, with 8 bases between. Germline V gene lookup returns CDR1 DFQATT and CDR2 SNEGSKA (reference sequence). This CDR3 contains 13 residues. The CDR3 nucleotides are TGCAGTGCTGAGCATAATAGCAATCAGCCCCAGCATTTT. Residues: CSAEHNSNQPQHF.

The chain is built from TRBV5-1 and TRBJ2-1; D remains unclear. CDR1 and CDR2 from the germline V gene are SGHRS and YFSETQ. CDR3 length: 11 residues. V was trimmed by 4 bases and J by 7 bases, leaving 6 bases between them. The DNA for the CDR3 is TGCGCCAGCAGCGATCAAAATGAGCAGTTCTTC. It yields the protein CASSDQNEQFF.

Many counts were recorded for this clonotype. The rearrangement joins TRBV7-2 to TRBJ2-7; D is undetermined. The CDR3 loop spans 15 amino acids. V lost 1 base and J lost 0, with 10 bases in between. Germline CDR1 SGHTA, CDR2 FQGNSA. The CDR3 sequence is CASSLELGSSYEQYF. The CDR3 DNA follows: TGTGCCAGCAGCTTAGAGCTGGGAAGCTCCTACGAGCAGTACTTC. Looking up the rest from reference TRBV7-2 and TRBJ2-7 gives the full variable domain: GAGVSQSPSNKVTEKGKDVELRCDPISGHTALYWYRQSLGQGLEFLIYFQGNSAPDKSGLPSDRFSAERTGGSVSTLTIQRTQQEDSAVYLCASSLELGSSYEQYFGPGTRLTVT.

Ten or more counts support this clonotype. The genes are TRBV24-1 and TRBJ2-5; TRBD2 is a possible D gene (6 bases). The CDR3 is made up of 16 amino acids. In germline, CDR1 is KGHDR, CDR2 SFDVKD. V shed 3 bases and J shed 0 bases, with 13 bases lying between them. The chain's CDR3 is CATSDVVAEDQETQYF. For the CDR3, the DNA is TGTGCCACCAGTGATGTAGTAGCGGAGGACCAAGAGACCCAGTACTTC.

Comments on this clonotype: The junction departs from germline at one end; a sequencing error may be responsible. CDR3 sequence reads: CARSQRQGGYQETQYF. CDR3 DNA sequence: TGTGCCCGCTCACAAAGACAGGGTGGCTACCAAGAGACCCAGTACTTC. V and J are TRBV18 and TRBJ2-5, with TRBD1 identical over 7 bases. CDR1 is KGHSH and CDR2 is LQKENI in the germline V gene. There are 16 residues in the CDR3.

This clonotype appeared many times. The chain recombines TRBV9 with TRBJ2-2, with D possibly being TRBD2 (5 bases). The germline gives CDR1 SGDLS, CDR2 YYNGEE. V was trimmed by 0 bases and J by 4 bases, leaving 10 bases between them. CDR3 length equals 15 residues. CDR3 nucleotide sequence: TGTGCCAGCAGCGTAGCGGGAACGGGCACCGGGGAGCTGTTTTTT. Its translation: CASSVAGTGTGELFF.

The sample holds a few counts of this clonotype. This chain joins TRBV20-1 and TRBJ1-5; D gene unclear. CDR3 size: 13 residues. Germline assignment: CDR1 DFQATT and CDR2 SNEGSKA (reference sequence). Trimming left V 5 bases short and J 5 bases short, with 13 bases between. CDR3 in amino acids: CSARPDPDQPQHF. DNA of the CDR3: TGCAGTGCTCGACCGGATCCGGATCAGCCCCAGCATTTT.

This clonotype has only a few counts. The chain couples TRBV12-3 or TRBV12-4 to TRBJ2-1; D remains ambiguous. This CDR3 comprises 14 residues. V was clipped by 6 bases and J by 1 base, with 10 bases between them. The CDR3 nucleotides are TGTGCCAGCAGCCCAGTTGGATCCTACAATGAGCAGTTCTTC. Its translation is CASSPVGSYNEQFF.